This entry lists 22 T cell receptor beta chains sequenced from one sample in a study of blood T cell repertoires in COVID-19. Some clones are missing from TCRdb's copy, which holds only in-frame ones; the method was immunoSEQ multiplex PCR. The sample lists approximately 190,000 clones; around 80% were seen once. Sequenced input: peripheral blood. The source of these receptors is a man aged 25-45 years with active or convalescent COVID-19.

This chain links TRBV28 with TRBJ1-6, with D possibly matching TRBD1 (6 bases). Germline V gives CDR1 MDHEN, CDR2 SYDVKM. Deletions cut 6 bases from V and 8 bases from J, with 14 bases between. This CDR3 is 14 amino acids long. Here the CDR3 DNA reads TGTGCCAGCAGAAGACAGGTAGATGATTCACCCCTCCACTTT. Its translation: CASRRQVDDSPLHF. Variable domain in full (rest from reference TRBV28 and TRBJ1-6): DVKVTQSSRYLVKRTGEKVFLECVQDMDHENMFWYRQDPGLGLRLIYFSYDVKMKEKGDIPEGYSVSREKKERFSLILESASTNQTSMYLCASRRQVDDSPLHFGNGTRLTVT.

V gene TRBV18 combines with J gene TRBJ1-5; perhaps TRBD1 as D (5 bases). The CDR3 totals 15 residues. Looked up from germline, CDR1 is KGHSH and CDR2 is LQKENI. Trimming cost V 0 bases and J 7 bases, with 13 bases left between them. The CDR3 region is CASSPPGPQGQPQHF. Written as DNA, the CDR3 is TGTGCCAGCTCACCACCGGGGCCCCAAGGGCAGCCCCAGCATTTT.

The V call is TRBV10-3, the J call TRBJ2-2; 9 bases match TRBD2. The germline CDR1 and CDR2 sequences are ENHRY and SYGVKD. The V segment lost 4 bases and the J segment 0 bases; nucleotides outside the gene matches: 9. This CDR3 is 18 amino acids long. The CDR3 reads CAISAGSGSGSNTGELFF. The CDR3 bases are TGTGCCATCAGTGCGGGTAGCGGGAGCGGTTCGAACACCGGGGAGCTGTTTTTT.

CDR3 loop: CASSSGGSYEQYV. As DNA, the CDR3 is TGTGCCAGCAGCTCAGGGGGCTCCTACGAGCAGTACGTC. The V call is TRBV11-3, the J call TRBJ2-7; 7 nucleotides line up with TRBD1. The length of the CDR3 is 13 residues. The germline V gene has CDR1 SGHNT and CDR2 YENEEA. Trimming took 4 bases from V and 0 from J; bases not matched to a gene: 0.

This clone was counted once. V gene TRBV19 combines with J gene TRBJ1-4; tentative D call: TRBD1 (5 bases). The CDR3 is made up of 11 amino acids. Trimming removed 7 bases at V and 6 bases at J, with 6 bases between. The germline gives CDR1 LNHDA, CDR2 SQIVND (reference sequence). CDR3 sequence (DNA): TGTGCCAGTACAGGGTATGAAAAACTGTTTTTT. Its protein product is CASTGYEKLFF.

The chain uses TRBV5-1 and TRBJ1-2; TRBD1 matches at 7 bases. The CDR3 runs 15 residues. Germline V gene lookup returns CDR1 SGHRS and CDR2 YFSETQ. The V and J ends lost 3 bases and 3 bases, in that order; junction bases with no gene match: 8. Here the CDR3 reads CASSWGDSLHYGYTF. CDR3 DNA sequence: TGCGCCAGCAGCTGGGGGGACAGCCTACACTATGGCTACACCTTC. Full variable domain (rest looked up from reference TRBV5-1 and TRBJ1-2): KAGVTQTPRYLIKTRGQQVTLSCSPISGHRSVSWYQQTPGQGLQFLFEYFSETQRNKGNFPGRFSGRQFSNSRSEMNVSTLELGDSALYLCASSWGDSLHYGYTFGSGTRLTVV.

This chain uses TRBV18 with TRBJ1-1; TRBD1 matches at 9 bases. The CDR3 covers 15 residues. CDR1 and CDR2 from the germline V gene are KGHSH and LQKENI. V was pared by 3 bases and J by 5 bases, with 7 bases of the junction left unmatched. The CDR3 nucleotides read TGTGCCAGCTCACCGAACACAGGGGGCCGGACTGAAGCTTTCTTT. It yields the protein CASSPNTGGRTEAFF.

This chain links TRBV24-1 with TRBJ1-2, with 8 nucleotides matching TRBD1. The CDR3 is 14 residues long. CDR1 KGHDR and CDR2 SFDVKD come from the germline V gene. V shed 5 bases, J shed 2 bases, and the junction held 3 bases outside the gene matches. DNA of the CDR3: TGTGCCACCAGTGGCGGGGACAGGAACTATGGCTACACCTTC. Its translation is CATSGGDRNYGYTF.

As to this clone: A single base separates this from a much larger clone, so it may be a read error. The V gene is TRBV6-2 or TRBV6-3, the J gene TRBJ1-5, with TRBD1 identical over 10 bases. The CDR3 contains 16 residues. With V trimmed by 4 bases and J by 4 bases, 7 bases remained unmatched. In germline, CDR1 is MNHEY, CDR2 SVGEGT. The CDR3 region is CASSSPRDRGNQPQHF. In DNA, the CDR3 is TGTGCCAGCAGTTCACCCCGGGACAGGGGAAATCAGCCCCAGCATTTT.

The V and J genes are TRBV18 and TRBJ1-6; D is ambiguous. This CDR3 contains 14 residues. Germline V gene sequence: CDR1 KGHSH, CDR2 LQKENI. The germline V and J ends were trimmed by 3 bases and 8 bases, with 11 bases remaining between them. This CDR3 reads CASSPTAGDSPLHF. The CDR3 DNA is TGTGCCAGCTCACCCACGGCGGGCGATTCACCCCTCCACTTT.

CDR3 loop: CAWSATGNIQYF. CDR3 nucleotide sequence: TGTGCCTGGAGTGCCACAGGAAACATTCAGTACTTC. V and J are TRBV30 and TRBJ2-4; D is perhaps TRBD1 (5 bases). Per germline, CDR1 GTSNPN and CDR2 SVGIG (reference sequence). The CDR3 spans 12 residues. The V end lost 1 base, the J end lost 6 bases, and 7 bases lay between the germline ends.

The chain links TRBV11-2 to TRBJ2-1; 7 nucleotides line up with TRBD2. Trimming removed 1 base from V and 8 bases from J; junction bases left unmatched: 8. CDR3 size: 15 residues. The germline V gene has CDR1 SGHAT and CDR2 FQNNGV. Written as DNA, the CDR3 is TGTGCCAGCAGCTTAGGGGAGGGTCGGGTCGATGAGCAGTTCTTC. Protein product: CASSLGEGRVDEQFF.

This rearrangement joins TRBV9 to TRBJ2-2; 7 bases are shared with TRBD2. Germline V gene sequence: CDR1 SGDLS, CDR2 YYNGEE. The length of the CDR3 is 14 residues. After removal of 3 bases from V and 3 bases from J, the junction contained 2 bases not matched to a gene. Here the CDR3 reads CASSDGRYTGELFF. CDR3 sequence (DNA): TGTGCCAGCAGCGACGGGAGGTACACCGGGGAGCTGTTTTTT.

The genes are TRBV4-3 and TRBJ1-2, with 10 bases lining up with TRBD1. Germline CDR1 reads LGHNA; CDR2 reads YSLEER. The CDR3 covers 17 residues. Trimming cost V 1 base and J 3 bases; bases outside gene matches: 8. CDR3 loop: CASSQGQGAQMDYGYTF. For the CDR3, the DNA is TGCGCCAGCAGCCAAGGACAGGGGGCGCAAATGGACTATGGCTACACCTTC.

The rearrangement links TRBV9 to TRBJ1-5; no definite D call. This CDR3 comprises 13 residues. Germline V CDR1 and CDR2: SGDLS, YYNGEE. Between the trimmed V and J ends, which lost 3 bases and 4 bases, there was a span of 8 bases. DNA for the CDR3: TGTGCCAGCAGCGGCACAGAGAATCAGCCCCAGCATTTT. This codes for CASSGTENQPQHF.

V is TRBV2 and J is TRBJ1-2; the D gene is possibly TRBD1 (5 bases). V dropped 2 bases and J dropped 7 bases, with 11 bases sitting between them. The CDR3 length is 13 residues. Germline assignment: CDR1 SNHLY and CDR2 FYNNEI. The CDR3 DNA sequence: TGTGCCAGCAGTGAAACGGGGGAAGGTGGCTACACCTTC. Translating it yields CASSETGEGGYTF.

The chain has TRBV5-8 and TRBJ2-5; 7 nucleotides match TRBD1. Germline V gives CDR1 SGHTS, CDR2 YDEGEE. The CDR3 totals 14 residues. V was pared by 4 bases and J by 0 bases, with 3 bases of the junction left unmatched. CDR3 sequence reads: CASSRDSYQETQYF. DNA for the CDR3: TGTGCCAGCAGCCGGGACAGCTACCAAGAGACCCAGTACTTC.

J is TRBJ1-6 and V is TRBV6-4; the match to TRBD1 covers 10 bases. The trim removed 7 bases at V and 3 bases at J, leaving 6 bases unmatched. The CDR3 spans 16 residues. The V gene's germline CDR1 is MRHNA and CDR2 SNTAGT. This CDR3 reads CASTRQGAIYNSPLHF. In DNA form, the CDR3 reads TGTGCCAGCACCCGACAGGGGGCGATCTATAATTCACCCCTCCACTTT.

The chain joins TRBV5-1 to TRBJ2-2; D possibly corresponds to TRBD1 (6 bases). This CDR3 region has 14 residues. Germline values: CDR1 SGHRS, CDR2 YFSETQ. Trimming removed 3 bases at V and 6 bases at J, with 12 bases between. DNA for the CDR3: TGCGCCAGCAGCTCCGCCAGGGGTGCCGGGGAGCTGTTTTTT. This codes for CASSSARGAGELFF.

The chain recombines TRBV3-1 (or the pseudogene TRBV3-2) with TRBJ1-2; D may be TRBD1 (5 bases). CDR1 is LGHDT and CDR2 is YNNKEL in the germline V gene (reference sequence). V lost 6 bases and J lost 8, with 13 bases in between. The CDR3 runs 12 residues. The CDR3 bases are TGTGCCAGCAGTCCGTCAGGGTACGGCTACACCTTC. Its protein is CASSPSGYGYTF.

The chain employs TRBV10-1 and TRBJ1-1; D is ambiguous. This CDR3 comprises 13 residues. Germline values: CDR1 WNHNN, CDR2 SYGVQD (reference sequence). V was trimmed by 6 bases and J by 1 base, leaving 9 bases between them. The CDR3 DNA reads TGCGCCAGCAGCCAGCGATGGAACACTGAAGCTTTCTTT. This translates into CASSQRWNTEAFF.

This clone came up a few times. Other DNA sequences in the sample encode the same CDR3. This chain links TRBV6-1 with TRBJ2-3; 11 bases agree with TRBD2. The CDR3 spans 15 residues. Germline lookup yields CDR1 MNHNS and CDR2 SASEGT. The V segment lost 2 bases and the J segment 4 bases; nucleotides outside the gene matches: 2. This CDR3 reads CASSETSGGADTQYF. Here the CDR3 DNA reads TGTGCCAGCAGTGAAACTAGCGGGGGAGCAGATACGCAGTATTTT.